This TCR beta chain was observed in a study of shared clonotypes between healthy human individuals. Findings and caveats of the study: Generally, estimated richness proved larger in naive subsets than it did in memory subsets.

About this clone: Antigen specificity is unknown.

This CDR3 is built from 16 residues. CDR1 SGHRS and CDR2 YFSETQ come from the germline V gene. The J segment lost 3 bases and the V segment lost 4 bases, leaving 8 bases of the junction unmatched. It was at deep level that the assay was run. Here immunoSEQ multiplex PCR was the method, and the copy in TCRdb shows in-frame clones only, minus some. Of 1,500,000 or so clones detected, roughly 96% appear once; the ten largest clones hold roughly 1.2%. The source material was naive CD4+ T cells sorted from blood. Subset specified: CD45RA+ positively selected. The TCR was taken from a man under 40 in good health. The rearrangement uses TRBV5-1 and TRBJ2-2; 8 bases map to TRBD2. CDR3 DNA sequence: TGCGCCAGCAGCCCCCGGCTAGCGGGTGACACCGGGGAGCTGTTTTTT. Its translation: CASSPRLAGDTGELFF.